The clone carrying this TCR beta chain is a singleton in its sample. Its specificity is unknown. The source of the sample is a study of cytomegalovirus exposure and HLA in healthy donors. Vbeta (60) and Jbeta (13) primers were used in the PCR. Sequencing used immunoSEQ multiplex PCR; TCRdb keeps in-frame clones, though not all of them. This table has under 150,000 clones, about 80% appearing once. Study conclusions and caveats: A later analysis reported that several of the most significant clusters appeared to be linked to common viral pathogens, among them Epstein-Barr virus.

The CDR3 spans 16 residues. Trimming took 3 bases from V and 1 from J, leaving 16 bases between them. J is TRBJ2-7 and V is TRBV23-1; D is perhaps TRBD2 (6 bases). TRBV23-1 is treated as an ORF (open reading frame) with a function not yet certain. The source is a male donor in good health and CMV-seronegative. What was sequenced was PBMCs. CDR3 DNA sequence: TGCGCCAGCAGTCAGGGTCCCGGGGGTGATTCCTACGAGCAGTACTTC. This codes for CASSQGPGGDSYEQYF.